This passage covers 7 T cell receptor beta chains from one sample sequenced in a study of regulatory T cells in long-lasting Graves disease. Construction of the TCR beta libraries employed iRepertoire HTBI primers in conjunction with Arm-PCR of CDR3 regions. TCRdb re-analysed the multiplex PCR reads in MiXCR, keeping a single row per CDR3 protein. The sample includes 500,000 to 700,000 distinct CDR3 sequences, about 30% of them seen just once. Described time point: persistent/refractory GD, antithyroid drugs over 5 years with positive TRAb. The TCR library was prepared using RNA isolated from PBMCs. The sequencing here drew on peripheral blood mononuclear cells (PBMCs), taken when the disease was refractory, from a patient treated with antithyroid drugs. The receptors stem from a female donor with Graves disease.

The chain is built from TRBV19 and TRBJ1-5; maybe TRBD1 (5 bases). Germline V lookup: CDR1 LNHDA, CDR2 SQIVND (reference sequence). The CDR3 has 13 amino acids. The germline V and J ends were trimmed by 5 bases and 4 bases, with 9 bases remaining between them. For the CDR3, the DNA is TGTGCCAGTAGTGTACAGGTGAATCAGCCCCAGCATTTT. This gives the protein CASSVQVNQPQHF.

This clonotype was recorded many times. The chain has TRBV11-2 and TRBJ2-5, with D unclear. CDR3 length: 13 residues. Trimming took off 4 bases at V and 5 bases at J, with 11 bases between the two ends. Germline CDR1 and CDR2: SGHAT and FQNNGV. The CDR3: CASSSQDGETQYF. The CDR3 DNA reads as TGTGCCAGCAGCTCTCAGGACGGGGAGACCCAGTACTTC.

This clonotype appeared a few times. Mismatch with germline at one junction end may stem from a read error. The chain combines TRBV6-1 with TRBJ2-5; D is perhaps TRBD1 (5 bases). This CDR3 contains 18 residues. Per germline, CDR1 MNHNS and CDR2 SASEGT. The CDR3 protein is CASSKAMNGQGGQETQYF. As DNA, the CDR3 is TGTGCCAGCAGTAAAGCTATGAATGGGCAGGGTGGACAAGAGACCCAGTACTTC.

V gene TRBV14 combines with J gene TRBJ1-1; unclear D gene. The CDR3 has 14 amino acids. Germline CDR1 and CDR2: SGHDN and FVKESK. Trimming removed 7 bases at V and 1 base at J, with 13 bases between. CDR3 DNA sequence: TGTGCCAGCACATTAGTTACGGGGAACACTGAAGCTTTCTTT. Its protein is CASTLVTGNTEAFF.

The chain couples TRBV27 to TRBJ1-6; D gene uncertain. CDR1 MNHEY and CDR2 SMNVEV come from the germline V gene (reference sequence). This CDR3 is 16 amino acids long. The V and J ends lost 4 bases and 6 bases respectively, with 16 bases between them. CDR3 nucleotide sequence: TGTGCCAGCAGTTCACACGACGGGGATGGTAATTCACCCCTCCACTTT. This codes for CASSSHDGDGNSPLHF.

This chain links TRBV14 with TRBJ1-2; D unclear. The length of the CDR3 is 15 residues. V lost 1 base and J lost 8, with 17 bases in between. Germline V gene data show CDR1 as SGHDN and CDR2 as FVKESK. In DNA, the CDR3 is TGTGCCAGCAGCCAAGTTGGTCGTGTCAACGGCGGCTACACCTTC. It is translated as CASSQVGRVNGGYTF.

V and J are TRBV7-2 and TRBJ2-7; TRBD2 matches at 11 bases. The germline V gene encodes CDR1 SGHTA and CDR2 FQGNSA. With V trimmed by 3 bases and J by 5 bases, 9 bases remained unmatched. The CDR3 is 16 residues long. The CDR3 protein is CASSFVAGGPADEQYF. The CDR3 DNA sequence: TGTGCCAGCAGCTTTGTAGCGGGAGGGCCCGCAGACGAGCAGTACTTC.